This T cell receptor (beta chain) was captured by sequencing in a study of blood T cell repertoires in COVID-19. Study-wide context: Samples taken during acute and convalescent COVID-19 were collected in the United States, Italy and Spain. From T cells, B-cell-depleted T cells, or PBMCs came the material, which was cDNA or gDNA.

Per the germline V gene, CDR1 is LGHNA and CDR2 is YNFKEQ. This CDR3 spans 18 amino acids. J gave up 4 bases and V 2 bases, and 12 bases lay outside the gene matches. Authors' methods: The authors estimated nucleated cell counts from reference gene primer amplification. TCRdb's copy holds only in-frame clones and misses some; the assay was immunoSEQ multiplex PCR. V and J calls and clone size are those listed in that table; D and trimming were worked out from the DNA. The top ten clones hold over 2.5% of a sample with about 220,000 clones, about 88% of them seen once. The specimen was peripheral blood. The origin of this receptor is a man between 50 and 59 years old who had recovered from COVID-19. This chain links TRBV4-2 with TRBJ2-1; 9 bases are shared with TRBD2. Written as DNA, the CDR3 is TGTGCCAGCAGCCAAAAGACAGTAGCGGGAGACTCTTACAATGAGCAGTTCTTC. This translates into CASSQKTVAGDSYNEQFF.